The clone carrying this T cell receptor beta chain was recorded once. A junction end diverges from the germline sequence, so it may reflect a read error. This sample was taken from a study of response to subunit inactivated influenza vaccine. TCRdb passed the RT-PCR reads through MiXCR, listing each CDR3 protein once. In the table there are about 170,000 distinct CDR3 sequences, approximately 12% of which are singletons. CDR3 length: 15 amino acids. The germline gives CDR1 SSHAT, CDR2 FNYEAQ (reference sequence). In addition, the sample was reused for a study of T cells expressing NK-cell markers. That source notes: With UMIs, 5'RACE template switching was used to make TCR beta cDNA. Sorted CD3+CD56-NKG2C+, CD3+CD56+NKG2C- and CD3+CD56+NKG2C+ T cells were the source of the TCR beta repertoires. HCMV seropositivity characterized seven of the eight sequenced donors, and seronegativity one. Sorting was restricted to alpha-beta TCR T cells by an anti-gamma-delta TCR antibody in several experiments. Among a handful of donors, these clonotypes also ranked first in the CD3+CD56-NKG2C+ fraction.

The V call is TRBV7-7, the J call TRBJ2-5; possibly TRBD2 for D (6 bases). This clonotype was sampled from a man aged 50-59 years who received an inactivated influenza vaccine. Here the sequenced sample was CD8+ T cells sorted from PBMCs, taken approximately 12 days after vaccination. Written as DNA, the CDR3 is TGTGCTAGCAGCTCCGACCCGGGGGTCGGGGAGACCCAGTACTTC. The encoded protein is CASSSDPGVGETQYF.